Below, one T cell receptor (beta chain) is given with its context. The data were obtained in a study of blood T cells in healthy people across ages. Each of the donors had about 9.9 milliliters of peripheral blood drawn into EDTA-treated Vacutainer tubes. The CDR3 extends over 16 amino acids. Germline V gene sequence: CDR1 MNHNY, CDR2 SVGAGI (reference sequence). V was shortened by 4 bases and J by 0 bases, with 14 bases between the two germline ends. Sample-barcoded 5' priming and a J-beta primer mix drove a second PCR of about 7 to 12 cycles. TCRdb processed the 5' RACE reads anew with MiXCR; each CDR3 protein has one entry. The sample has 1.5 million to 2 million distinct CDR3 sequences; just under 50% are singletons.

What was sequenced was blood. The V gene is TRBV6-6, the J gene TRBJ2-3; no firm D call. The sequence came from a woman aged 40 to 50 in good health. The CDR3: CASSSLQPTSTDTQYF. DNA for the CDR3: TGTGCCAGCAGTTCCTTACAGCCAACTAGCACAGATACGCAGTATTTT.